Shown below are 28 T cell receptor beta chains from a single sample sequenced in a study of Graves' ophthalmopathy and Graves' hyperthyroidism. The TCR beta CDR3 regions underwent amplification from RNA transcripts. First-round RT-PCR with HTBI primers preceded a second-round multiplex PCR. TCRdb passed the multiplex PCR reads through MiXCR, listing each CDR3 protein once. The table has 200,000 to 250,000 distinct CDR3 sequences, 45% to 55% seen once. Material: peripheral blood. These receptors came from an adult man with Graves' ophthalmopathy.

In regard to this clonotype: Compared with germline, one end of the junction differs, possibly owing to a read error. The J gene is TRBJ1-1, the V gene TRBV10-2; D call uncertain. The CDR3 spans 13 residues. Germline V gene lookup returns CDR1 WSHSY and CDR2 SAAADI. DNA of the CDR3: TGTGCCAGCAGCCAAGATATGGGCACTGAAGCTTTCTTT. This codes for CASSQDMGTEAFF.

This chain joins TRBV29-1 and TRBJ2-1, with D unclear. CDR1 is SQVTM, CDR2 ANQGSEA, per germline. The CDR3 length is 12 residues. V was clipped by 0 bases and J by 10 bases, with 10 bases between them. The CDR3 sequence is CSVEEQIGEQFF. For the CDR3, the DNA is TGCAGCGTTGAAGAACAGATCGGCGAGCAGTTCTTC.

This chain connects TRBV12-3 or TRBV12-4 to TRBJ1-6; a possible D gene is TRBD1 (5 bases). The CDR3 totals 13 residues. Trimming removed 5 bases from V and 9 bases from J, with 11 bases in between. The CDR3 sequence is CASSHKTASPLHF. The CDR3 DNA follows: TGTGCCAGCAGTCATAAGACAGCTTCACCCCTCCACTTT.

This clonotype was seen a single time. A much larger clone is a single base away; this may be a read error. This chain links TRBV2 with TRBJ1-2, with D possibly being TRBD1 (5 bases). The CDR3 length is 13 residues. Germline loops: CDR1 SNHLY, CDR2 FYNNEI. CDR3 in DNA: TGTGCCAGCAGACGAAGGTCGGGGGAAGGCTGCACCTTC. Protein sequence: CASRRRSGEGCTF.

V and J are TRBV7-9 and TRBJ2-7; either TRBD1 or TRBD2 may fit D (5 bases each). Germline V lookup: CDR1 SEHNR, CDR2 FQNEAQ (reference sequence). The CDR3 is 13 amino acids. The V gene lost 2 bases and the J gene lost 5 bases, with 10 bases spanning the gap. CDR3 bases: TGTGCCAGCAGCTTAAGAGGGGACGACGAGCAGTACTTC. This codes for CASSLRGDDEQYF.

The chain employs TRBV24-1 and TRBJ2-7; D not certain. The CDR3 length is 12 residues. In germline, CDR1 is KGHDR, CDR2 SFDVKD. V was trimmed by 5 bases and J by 4 bases, leaving 8 bases between them. The CDR3 DNA sequence: TGTGCCACCAGTGCCGGCAGTTACGAGCAGTACTTC. Amino acid sequence: CATSAGSYEQYF.

The J gene is TRBJ2-7, the V gene TRBV19; TRBD1 matches 7 bases. J lost 2 bases, V lost 6 bases, and 7 bases had no gene match. The CDR3 is 14 amino acids. Germline values: CDR1 LNHDA, CDR2 SQIVND (reference sequence). CDR3 DNA sequence: TGTGCCAGTAGCACGCCGGACAGGACCTACGAGCAGTACTTC. The encoded protein is CASSTPDRTYEQYF.

This chain links TRBV28 with TRBJ2-6; D is unclear. Germline CDR1 and CDR2: MDHEN and SYDVKM. Trimming shortened V by 6 bases and J by 3 bases, and 9 bases separated the two germline ends. This CDR3 is built from 14 residues. The chain's CDR3 is CASSFSGGANVLTF. As DNA, the CDR3 is TGTGCCAGCAGCTTTTCCGGTGGGGCCAACGTCCTGACTTTC.

J is TRBJ2-2 and V is TRBV7-9; D is perhaps TRBD1 (6 bases). Looked up from germline, CDR1 is SEHNR and CDR2 is FQNEAQ (reference sequence). Trimming shortened V by 1 base and J by 4 bases, and 19 bases separated the two germline ends. This CDR3 spans 18 amino acids. CDR3 DNA: TGTGCCAGCAGCTTAGAGCTCAGGGGACCCCGTGGCACCGGGGAGCTGTTTTTT. Protein: CASSLELRGPRGTGELFF.

This chain links TRBV12-3 or TRBV12-4 with TRBJ1-1; 7 positions match TRBD1. After removal of 5 bases from V and 4 bases from J, the junction contained 10 bases not matched to a gene. The CDR3 consists of 15 residues. In DNA, the CDR3 is TGTGCCAGCAGTCCCCTGGAGGGGGCGGTCACTGAAGCTTTCTTT. Its protein product is CASSPLEGAVTEAFF.

Comments on this clonotype: The conserved final phenylalanine or tryptophan is absent from the CDR3, which likely points to a read error. The limits of the CDR3 on the DNA are not certain, so only TCRdb's listed CDR3 is given. This chain connects TRBV6-1 to TRBJ1-2; no DNA check was done on the table's D call, TRBD1. The germline V gene has CDR1 MNHNS and CDR2 SASEGT. The CDR3 is 10 residues long, ends included. This chain's CDR3 is CASDRDLTLG.

The chain employs TRBV10-3 and TRBJ2-5; 8 nucleotides match TRBD2. The J call could be wrong; TRBJ2-1 is a better fit for the DNA end. Germline V gene data show CDR1 as ENHRY and CDR2 as SYGVKD. The CDR3 has 16 amino acids. The CDR3 bases are TGTGCCATCAGTGAGGGGACTAGGGGTCGGTGGAATGAGCAGTTCTTC. It encodes CAISEGTRGRWNEQFF.

The chain is built from TRBV4-2 and TRBJ1-2; D is unresolved. The CDR3 is 14 residues long. Germline CDR1 LGHNA, CDR2 YNFKEQ. V was trimmed by 3 bases and J by 5 bases, leaving 13 bases between them. The CDR3 nucleotides read TGTGCCAGCAGCCAGGAAAGGCTAGAATATGGCTACACCTTC. Translating gives CASSQERLEYGYTF.

The chain has TRBV2 and TRBJ1-2, with 9 bases aligning to TRBD1. The CDR3 has 15 amino acids. Germline lookup yields CDR1 SNHLY and CDR2 FYNNEI. V dropped 6 bases and J dropped 8; count of bases not matched to a gene: 13. The CDR3 coding sequence is TGTGCCAGCAGCATAACAGGGGGCGCCGGGGAGGGCTACACCTTC. The encoded protein is CASSITGGAGEGYTF. The complete variable domain, with remaining parts taken from reference TRBV2 and TRBJ1-2, reads EPEVTQTPSHQVTQMGQEVILRCVPISNHLYFYWYRQILGQKVEFLVSFYNNEISEKSEIFDDQFSVERPDGSNFTLKIRSTKLEDSAMYFCASSITGGAGEGYTFGSGTRLTVV.

This clonotype was recorded a few times. The chain has TRBV24-1 and TRBJ1-4; weak D call: TRBD1 (5 bases). This CDR3 is built from 14 residues. The V gene lost 3 bases and the J gene lost 4 bases, with 8 bases spanning the gap. Germline V gene lookup returns CDR1 KGHDR and CDR2 SFDVKD. The CDR3 region is CATSDSRGNEKLFF. The CDR3 coding sequence is TGTGCCACCAGTGATAGTAGGGGTAATGAAAAACTGTTTTTT.

This clonotype has only one observation. This sequence joins TRBV20-1 and TRBJ1-1; unclear D gene. Germline V gene sequence: CDR1 DFQATT, CDR2 SNEGSKA (reference sequence). This CDR3 spans 14 amino acids. V lost 6 bases and J 1 base, leaving 15 bases between the germline ends. The CDR3 DNA follows: TGCAGTGCCCACCTGTGGGCGGCGAACACTGAAGCTTTCTTT. Translating gives CSAHLWAANTEAFF.

The chain has TRBV7-9 and TRBJ1-4, with a weak D call TRBD1 (6 bases). Germline CDR1 SEHNR, CDR2 FQNEAQ (reference sequence). This CDR3 spans 14 amino acids. Trimming shortened V by 3 bases and J by 4 bases, and 9 bases separated the two germline ends. CDR3 DNA sequence: TGTGCCAGCAGCTTGGGGGGCCTTAATGAAAAACTGTTTTTT. It yields the protein CASSLGGLNEKLFF.

The J gene is TRBJ1-2, the V gene TRBV5-1; TRBD1 matches 8 bases. Trimming cost V 0 bases and J 3 bases; bases outside gene matches: 4. CDR3 length equals 15 residues. Germline loops: CDR1 SGHRS, CDR2 YFSETQ. For the CDR3, the DNA is TGCGCCAGCAGCTTGGTGACAGGGGAGGACTATGGCTACACCTTC. The encoded protein is CASSLVTGEDYGYTF.

The V and J genes are TRBV7-9 and TRBJ2-5; 15 nucleotides line up with TRBD2. This CDR3 is 17 amino acids long. The germline gives CDR1 SEHNR, CDR2 FQNEAQ (reference sequence). V shed 5 bases, J shed 0 bases, and the junction held 4 bases outside the gene matches. Here the CDR3 DNA reads TGTGCCAGCAGCGTGGGACTAGCGGGGGGCTACCAAGAGACCCAGTACTTC. Protein sequence: CASSVGLAGGYQETQYF. Filled out from reference TRBV7-9 and TRBJ2-5, the complete variable domain reads DTGVSQNPRHKITKRGQNVTFRCDPISEHNRLYWYRQTLGQGPEFLTYFQNEAQLEKSRLLSDRFSAERPKGSFSTLEIQRTEQGDSAMYLCASSVGLAGGYQETQYFGPGTRLLVL.

This clonotype was seen a few times. The chain links TRBV20-1 to TRBJ1-2; TRBD1 agrees at 9 bases. Trimming took 0 bases from V and 4 from J; bases not matched to a gene: 6. Looked up from germline, CDR1 is DFQATT and CDR2 is SNEGSKA (reference sequence). This CDR3 has 15 amino acids. DNA for the CDR3: TGCAGTGCTAGAGATACCGGGACAGGGCCCTATGGCTACACCTTC. Translated, it gives CSARDTGTGPYGYTF.

This clonotype came up a few times. The DNA of the CDR3 is TGTGCCATCAGTGACCTCGTGCGGAGCAGAGCGAACACCGGGGAGCTGTTTTTT. Translation: CAISDLVRSRANTGELFF. This chain connects TRBV10-3 to TRBJ2-2; no clear D gene. V was pared by 3 bases and J by 0 bases, with 17 bases between. CDR1 is ENHRY, CDR2 SYGVKD, per germline. This CDR3 has 18 amino acids.

Details on this clonotype: Germline is not matched at one junction end, which may reflect a read error. The chain links TRBV10-3 to TRBJ1-2, with D possibly being TRBD1 (5 bases). The CDR3 totals 14 residues. Germline CDR1 reads ENHRY; CDR2 reads SYGVKD. CDR3 sequence: CASSDVRAAYGYTF. The CDR3 nucleotides read TGTGCCAGCAGTGACGTCAGGGCTGCTTATGGCTACACCTTC.

The chain combines TRBV29-1 with TRBJ2-7; the D gene could be TRBD1 or TRBD2 (5 bases each). The CDR3 loop spans 12 amino acids. CDR1 is SQVTM and CDR2 is ANQGSEA in the germline V gene. Trimming removed 4 bases at V and 2 bases at J, with 9 bases between. The CDR3: CSVVRDPYEQYF. The CDR3 bases are TGCAGCGTTGTCAGGGACCCCTACGAGCAGTACTTC.

In its sample, this clonotype was seen a few times. The V and J genes are TRBV5-4 and TRBJ1-2; weak D call: TRBD1 (6 bases). Germline lookup yields CDR1 SGHNT and CDR2 YYREEE (reference sequence). V was cut by 4 bases and J by 4 bases, with 17 bases left in between. The CDR3 extends over 15 amino acids. The CDR3 spells CASSPEGGGPYGYTF. The CDR3 nucleotides read TGTGCCAGCAGCCCGGAAGGGGGGGGCCCCTATGGCTACACCTTC.

This chain joins TRBV7-9 and TRBJ2-7; D is undetermined. The CDR3 is 12 amino acids. Germline lookup yields CDR1 SEHNR and CDR2 FQNEAQ (reference sequence). Trimming pared 4 bases from V and 4 bases from J, leaving 8 bases between. CDR3 bases: TGTGCCAGCAGCTCGATACAGTACGAGCAGTACTTC. It codes for CASSSIQYEQYF. The full variable domain, rest sourced from reference TRBV7-9 and TRBJ2-7, is DTGVSQNPRHKITKRGQNVTFRCDPISEHNRLYWYRQTLGQGPEFLTYFQNEAQLEKSRLLSDRFSAERPKGSFSTLEIQRTEQGDSAMYLCASSSIQYEQYFGPGTRLTVT.

This clonotype was recorded a few times. V and J are TRBV7-2 and TRBJ2-5; TRBD2 agrees at 8 bases. Trimming cost V 4 bases and J 4 bases; bases outside gene matches: 5. This CDR3 region has 14 residues. CDR1 is SGHTA, CDR2 FQGNSA, per germline. CDR3 bases: TGTGCCAGCAGCTCTGCGGGGGGCGGAGAGACCCAGTACTTC. This encodes CASSSAGGGETQYF.

The chain joins TRBV9 to TRBJ1-2; weak D call: TRBD1 (6 bases). The CDR3 loop spans 15 amino acids. Germline CDR1 SGDLS, CDR2 YYNGEE. The V and J ends lost 3 bases and 7 bases respectively, with 19 bases between them. The CDR3 region is CASSAAIQGQGGYTF. The CDR3 region has the DNA TGTGCCAGCAGCGCAGCGATACAGGGCCAGGGTGGCTACACCTTC.

The V and J genes are TRBV12-3 or TRBV12-4 and TRBJ1-1; perhaps TRBD1 as D (5 bases). This CDR3 spans 13 amino acids. V gave up 2 bases and J gave up 7 bases, with 11 bases separating them. The CDR3 region has the DNA TGTGCCAGCAGTTTACTTGCAGACAGTGAAGCTTTCTTT. It yields the protein CASSLLADSEAFF.